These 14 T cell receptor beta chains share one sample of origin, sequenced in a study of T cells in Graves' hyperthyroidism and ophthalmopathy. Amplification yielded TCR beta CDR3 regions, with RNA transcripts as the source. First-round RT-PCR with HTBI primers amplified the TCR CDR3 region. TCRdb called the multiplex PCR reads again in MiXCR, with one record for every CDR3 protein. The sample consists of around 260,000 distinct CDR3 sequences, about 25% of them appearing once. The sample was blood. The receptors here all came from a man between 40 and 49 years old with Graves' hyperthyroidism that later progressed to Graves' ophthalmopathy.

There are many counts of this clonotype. The CDR3 is CASRPSNTEAFF. The CDR3 DNA is TGTGCCAGCAGGCCTTCCAACACTGAAGCTTTCTTT. The chain recombines TRBV12-3 or TRBV12-4 with TRBJ1-1; D gene uncertain. V was shortened by 6 bases and J by 2 bases, with 7 bases between the two germline ends. This CDR3 is 12 amino acids long.

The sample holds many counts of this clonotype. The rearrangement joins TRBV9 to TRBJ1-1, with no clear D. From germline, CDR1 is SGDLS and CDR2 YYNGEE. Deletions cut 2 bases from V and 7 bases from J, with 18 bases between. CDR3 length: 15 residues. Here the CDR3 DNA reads TGTGCCAGCAGCGTCTCCCCTCGTGAAGGGAATGAAGCTTTCTTT. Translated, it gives CASSVSPREGNEAFF.

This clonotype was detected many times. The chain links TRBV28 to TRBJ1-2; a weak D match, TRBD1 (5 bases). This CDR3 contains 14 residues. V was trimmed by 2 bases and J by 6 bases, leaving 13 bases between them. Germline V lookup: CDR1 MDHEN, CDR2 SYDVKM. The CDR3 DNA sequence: TGTGCCAGCAGTTTAGGGGCCAGGGTCCATGGCTACACCTTC. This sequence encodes CASSLGARVHGYTF.

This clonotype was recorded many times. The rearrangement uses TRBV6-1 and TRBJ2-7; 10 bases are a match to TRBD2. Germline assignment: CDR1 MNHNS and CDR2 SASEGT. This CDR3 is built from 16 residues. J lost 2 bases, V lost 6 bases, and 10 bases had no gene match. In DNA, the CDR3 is TGTGCCAGCAGGAAGTGGACTAGCGGTACTCCCTACGAGCAGTACTTC. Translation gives CASRKWTSGTPYEQYF.

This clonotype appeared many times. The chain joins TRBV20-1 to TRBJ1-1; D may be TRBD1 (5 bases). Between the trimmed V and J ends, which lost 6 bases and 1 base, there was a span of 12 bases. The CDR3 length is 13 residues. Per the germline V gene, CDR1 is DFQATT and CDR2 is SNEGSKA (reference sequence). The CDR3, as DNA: TGCAGTGCCTCCGGGACGGAGAACACTGAAGCTTTCTTT. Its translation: CSASGTENTEAFF.

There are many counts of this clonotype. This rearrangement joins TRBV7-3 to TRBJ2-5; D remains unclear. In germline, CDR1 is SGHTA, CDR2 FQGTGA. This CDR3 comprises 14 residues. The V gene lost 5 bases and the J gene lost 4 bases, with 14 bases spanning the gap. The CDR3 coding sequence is TGTGCCAGCAGCCCCGGATCGAAGGGAGAGACCCAGTACTTC. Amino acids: CASSPGSKGETQYF. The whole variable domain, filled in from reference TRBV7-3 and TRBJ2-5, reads GAGVSQTPSNKVTEKGKYVELRCDPISGHTALYWYRQSLGQGPEFLIYFQGTGAADDSGLPNDRFFAVRPEGSVSTLKIQRTERGDSAVYLCASSPGSKGETQYFGPGTRLLVL.

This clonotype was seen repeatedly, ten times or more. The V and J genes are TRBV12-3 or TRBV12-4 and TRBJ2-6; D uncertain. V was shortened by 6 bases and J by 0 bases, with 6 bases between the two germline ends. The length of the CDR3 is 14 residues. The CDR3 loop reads CASSEISGANVLTF. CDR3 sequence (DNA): TGTGCCAGCAGCGAAATCTCTGGGGCCAACGTCCTGACTTTC.

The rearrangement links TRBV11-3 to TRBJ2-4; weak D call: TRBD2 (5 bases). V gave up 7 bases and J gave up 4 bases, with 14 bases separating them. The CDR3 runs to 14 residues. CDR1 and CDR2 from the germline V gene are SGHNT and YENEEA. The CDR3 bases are TGTGCCAGCACTCCTGAACCGGGAAAAAACATTCAGTACTTC. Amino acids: CASTPEPGKNIQYF.

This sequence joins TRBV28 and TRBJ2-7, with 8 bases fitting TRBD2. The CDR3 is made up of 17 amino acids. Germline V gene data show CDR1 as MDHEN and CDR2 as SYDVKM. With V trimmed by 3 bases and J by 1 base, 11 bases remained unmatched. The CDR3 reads CASSFGNLAGTSYEQYF. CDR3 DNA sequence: TGTGCCAGCAGTTTTGGCAACTTAGCGGGAACGTCCTACGAGCAGTACTTC.

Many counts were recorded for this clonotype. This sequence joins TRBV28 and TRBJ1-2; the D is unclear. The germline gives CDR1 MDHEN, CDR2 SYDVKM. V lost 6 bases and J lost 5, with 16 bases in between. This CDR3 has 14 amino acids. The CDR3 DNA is TGTGCCAGCAGGGCCGGACCGCCCACATATGGCTACACCTTC. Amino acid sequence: CASRAGPPTYGYTF.

In nucleotides, the CDR3 is TGTGCCAGCAGTACAGGGGACAGTTCAAATTCACCCCTCCACTTT. This encodes CASSTGDSSNSPLHF. The V call is TRBV6-1, the J call TRBJ1-6, with 7 nucleotides matching TRBD1. Germline CDR1 and CDR2: MNHNS and SASEGT. CDR3 length: 15 residues. With 5 bases clipped from V and 7 bases from J, the junction kept 8 bases outside the gene matches.

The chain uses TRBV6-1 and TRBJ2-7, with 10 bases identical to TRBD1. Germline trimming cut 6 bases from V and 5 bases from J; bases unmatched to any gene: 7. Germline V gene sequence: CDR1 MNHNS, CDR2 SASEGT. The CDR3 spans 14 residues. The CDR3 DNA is TGTGCCAGCAGACACCGGGACAGGGGTGACGAGCAGTACTTC. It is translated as CASRHRDRGDEQYF.

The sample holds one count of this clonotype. The CDR3 DNA reads TGTGCCAGCAGTTACAGACAGGGAATCAATCAGCCCCAGCATTTT. It specifies CASSYRQGINQPQHF. The J gene is TRBJ1-5, the V gene TRBV6-2 or TRBV6-3, with 7 bases aligning to TRBD1. CDR3 length: 15 amino acids. The J segment lost 3 bases and the V segment lost 2 bases, leaving 4 bases of the junction unmatched. Germline V lookup: CDR1 MNHEY, CDR2 SVGEGT.

CDR3 sequence (DNA): TGCAGTGCTACCGACGGTGGACAGCCCCTGGGGCAGTACTTC. The encoded protein is CSATDGGQPLGQYF. The chain joins TRBV20-1 to TRBJ2-7; D perhaps matches TRBD1 (6 bases). The CDR3 consists of 14 residues. Germline lookup yields CDR1 DFQATT and CDR2 SNEGSKA (reference sequence). Trimming took off 4 bases at V and 9 bases at J, with 22 bases between the two ends.